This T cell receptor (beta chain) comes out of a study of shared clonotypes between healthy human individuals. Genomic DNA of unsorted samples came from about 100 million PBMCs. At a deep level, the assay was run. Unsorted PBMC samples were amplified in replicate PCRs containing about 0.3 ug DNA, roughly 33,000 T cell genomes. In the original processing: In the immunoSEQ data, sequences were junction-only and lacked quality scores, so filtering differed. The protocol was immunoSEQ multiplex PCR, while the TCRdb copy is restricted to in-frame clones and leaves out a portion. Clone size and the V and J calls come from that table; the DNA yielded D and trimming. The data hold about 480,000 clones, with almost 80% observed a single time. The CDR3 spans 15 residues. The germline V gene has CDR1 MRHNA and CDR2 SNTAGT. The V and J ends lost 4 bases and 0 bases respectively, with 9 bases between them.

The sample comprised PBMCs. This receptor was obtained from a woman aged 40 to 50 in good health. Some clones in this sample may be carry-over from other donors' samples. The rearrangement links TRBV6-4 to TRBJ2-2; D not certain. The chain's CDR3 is CASSVTVANTGELFF. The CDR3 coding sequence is TGTGCCAGCAGTGTAACCGTCGCGAACACCGGGGAGCTGTTTTTT.